The 21 T cell receptor beta chains listed next were all sequenced from one sample in a study of naive and memory T cell subsets. An equimolar mix of two oligonucleotides served as the beta constant-region primer for TRBC1 and TRBC2. Four rounds of PCR amplified the ligated cDNA using nested alpha and beta constant-region primers plus SP2. One entry per CDR3 protein, called by TCRdb with MiXCR from the UMI-ligation and nested PCR reads. This table holds tens of thousands of distinct CDR3 sequences, over 8.5% found once. The specimen sequenced was naive CD8+ T cells from blood. The source of these receptors is a human donor in good health.

This clonotype was detected ten times or more. This rearrangement joins TRBV6-2 or TRBV6-3 to TRBJ1-1; TRBD1 is a possible D gene (6 bases). The germline V gene encodes CDR1 MNHEY and CDR2 SVGEGT. Between the trimmed V and J ends, which lost 2 bases and 0 bases, there was a span of 7 bases. The CDR3 runs 14 residues. The CDR3 DNA follows: TGTGCCAGCAGTTACGGGGGCTTGAACACTGAAGCTTTCTTT. Its translation: CASSYGGLNTEAFF.

Many counts were recorded for this clonotype. The chain has TRBV20-1 and TRBJ2-5, with D unclear. This CDR3 region has 17 residues. Germline loops: CDR1 DFQATT, CDR2 SNEGSKA (reference sequence). V was cut by 0 bases and J by 5 bases, with 22 bases left in between. The CDR3: CSARDRASARPGETQYF. In DNA form, the CDR3 reads TGCAGTGCTAGAGACCGGGCCTCCGCCCGTCCCGGGGAGACCCAGTACTTC.

This clonotype showed up many times. The V gene is TRBV6-5, the J gene TRBJ1-4, with 12 bases lining up with TRBD1. Germline CDR1 reads MNHEY; CDR2 reads SVGAGI. This CDR3 has 15 residues. Trimming removed 5 bases from V and 7 bases from J; junction bases left unmatched: 5. The DNA for the CDR3 is TGTGCCAGCAGTGGGACAGGGGGCTATGGTGAAAAACTGTTTTTT. Protein: CASSGTGGYGEKLFF.

This clonotype turned up a few times. The genes are TRBV19 and TRBJ1-5, with a weak D call TRBD1 (5 bases). This CDR3 region has 16 residues. The V gene's germline CDR1 is LNHDA and CDR2 SQIVND (reference sequence). With 5 bases removed from V and 1 base from J, the gap between germline ends came to 15 bases. The CDR3 spells CASSAVRGASNQPQHF. DNA for the CDR3: TGTGCCAGTAGTGCAGTGCGGGGCGCGAGCAATCAGCCCCAGCATTTT.

This clonotype occurred many times. The CDR3 nucleotides are TGCGCCAGCAGCCCCACGTCGGCAGGGTGGTACGAGCAGTACTTC. It yields the protein CASSPTSAGWYEQYF. This rearrangement joins TRBV4-1 to TRBJ2-7; possibly TRBD1 for D (5 bases). The CDR3 spans 15 residues. In germline, CDR1 is MGHRA, CDR2 YSYEKL. V gave up 4 bases and J gave up 4 bases, with 17 bases separating them.

There are many counts of this clonotype. The chain links TRBV3-1 to TRBJ1-1, with 11 bases aligning to TRBD1. V lost 4 bases, J lost 4 bases, and 5 bases stayed unmatched. Germline-derived CDR1 and CDR2 are LGHDT and YNNKEL (reference sequence). This CDR3 is built from 15 residues. The CDR3 sequence: CASSPDRGPGTEAFF. As DNA, the CDR3 is TGTGCCAGCAGCCCGGACAGGGGGCCGGGCACTGAAGCTTTCTTT.

A few counts support this clonotype. This rearrangement joins TRBV10-3 to TRBJ2-7; maybe TRBD2 (5 bases). Germline CDR1 reads ENHRY; CDR2 reads SYGVKD. Trimming removed 8 bases from V and 0 bases from J, with 17 bases in between. This CDR3 spans 15 amino acids. The CDR3 spells CAIGFWEGGSYEQYF. CDR3 DNA: TGTGCCATCGGATTCTGGGAAGGAGGCTCCTACGAGCAGTACTTC.

This clonotype was found a few times. The genes are TRBV19 and TRBJ1-1; a weak D match, TRBD1 (5 bases). Germline CDR1 is LNHDA and CDR2 is SQIVND (reference sequence). The CDR3 has 14 residues. V was trimmed by 8 bases and J by 1 base, leaving 14 bases between them. CDR3 sequence: CASVGRVANTEAFF. The CDR3 nucleotides are TGTGCCAGTGTGGGGCGGGTAGCGAACACTGAAGCTTTCTTT.

In this sample, this clonotype turned up a few times. V is TRBV27 and J is TRBJ2-5; 11 bases match TRBD1. Germline CDR1 MNHEY, CDR2 SMNVEV (reference sequence). The CDR3 sequence is 15 residues long. J was trimmed by 5 bases and V by 5 bases; bases with no gene match: 7. The CDR3 spells CASSNTWDRGETQYF. Written as DNA, the CDR3 is TGTGCCAGCAGTAATACCTGGGACAGGGGGGAGACCCAGTACTTC.

This clonotype was picked up a small number of times. The chain employs TRBV6-1 and TRBJ2-7; D might be TRBD1 (5 bases). V was pared by 0 bases and J by 8 bases, with 14 bases between. The CDR3 is 14 residues long. The V gene's germline CDR1 is MNHNS and CDR2 SASEGT. For the CDR3, the DNA is TGTGCCAGCAGTGAAGCGCGGCAGGACATCAAGCAGTACTTC. Protein product: CASSEARQDIKQYF.

The V call is TRBV5-1, the J call TRBJ2-3; 8 bases align to TRBD1. The ends lost 7 bases at V and 0 bases at J; junction bases unmatched: 10. This CDR3 comprises 16 residues. Per the germline V gene, CDR1 is SGHRS and CDR2 is YFSETQ. CDR3 sequence: CASGDRTLASTDTQYF. The CDR3 DNA sequence: TGCGCCAGCGGGGACAGGACCCTTGCTAGCACAGATACGCAGTATTTT. The full variable domain, rest sourced from reference TRBV5-1 and TRBJ2-3, is KAGVTQTPRYLIKTRGQQVTLSCSPISGHRSVSWYQQTPGQGLQFLFEYFSETQRNKGNFPGRFSGRQFSNSRSEMNVSTLELGDSALYLCASGDRTLASTDTQYFGPGTRLTVL.

Comment on this clonotype: A much larger clone lies a single base off, so this may be a read error. The chain has TRBV20-1 and TRBJ2-2; 10 nucleotides agree with TRBD2. This CDR3 has 15 amino acids. In germline, CDR1 is DFQATT, CDR2 SNEGSKA (reference sequence). The CDR3 here is CNARGTSAHNGELFF. The CDR3 DNA sequence: TGCAATGCTAGGGGGACTAGCGCCCACAACGGGGAGCTGTTTTTT.

This clonotype was seen a handful of times. The chain couples TRBV5-1 to TRBJ1-1; D possibly corresponds to TRBD1 (6 bases). Deletions cut 2 bases from V and 7 bases from J, with 15 bases between. The CDR3 is 14 residues long. Per the germline V gene, CDR1 is SGHRS and CDR2 is YFSETQ. This CDR3 reads CASSFTNRANEAFF. Written as DNA, the CDR3 is TGCGCCAGCAGCTTTACAAACAGGGCTAATGAAGCTTTCTTT.

The gene calls are TRBV28 and TRBJ2-4; the D call may be TRBD1 or TRBD2 (6 bases each). Trimming took 8 bases from V and 9 from J, leaving 20 bases between them. The CDR3 is 14 residues long. The germline CDR1 and CDR2 sequences are MDHEN and SYDVKM. This CDR3 reads CASGRPGAGTIQYF. DNA for the CDR3: TGTGCCAGCGGACGCCCGGGGGCTGGAACCATTCAGTACTTC.

The genes are TRBV14 and TRBJ2-7, with 9 bases that match TRBD1. V dropped 4 bases and J dropped 7; count of bases not matched to a gene: 8. This CDR3 comprises 14 residues. In germline, CDR1 is SGHDN, CDR2 FVKESK. In DNA form, the CDR3 reads TGTGCCAGCAGCCCCGGACAGGGGCTAGAAGAGCAGTACTTC. It translates to CASSPGQGLEEQYF.

This chain connects TRBV13 to TRBJ2-4; D could derive from TRBD1 or TRBD2 (5 bases each). This CDR3 comprises 13 residues. V was clipped by 5 bases and J by 1 base, with 6 bases between them. CDR1 PRHDT and CDR2 FYEKMQ come from the germline V gene (reference sequence). The CDR3 loop is CASSRDAKNIQYF. The CDR3 DNA follows: TGTGCCAGCAGCCGGGACGCCAAAAACATTCAGTACTTC. The full variable domain, its missing parts supplied by reference TRBV13 and TRBJ2-4, is AAGVIQSPRHLIKEKRETATLKCYPIPRHDTVYWYQQGPGQDPQFLISFYEKMQSDKGSIPDRFSAQQFSDYHSELNMSSLELGDSALYFCASSRDAKNIQYFGAGTRLSVL.

This clonotype was seen a handful of times. This chain joins TRBV6-5 and TRBJ2-1, with D perhaps matching TRBD1 or TRBD2 (5 bases each). The germline CDR1 and CDR2 sequences are MNHEY and SVGAGI. The V gene lost 3 bases and the J gene lost 7 bases, with 13 bases spanning the gap. This CDR3 region has 14 residues. The CDR3 DNA sequence: TGTGCCAGCAGTTATGGCCCAGGGACGAATGAGCAGTTCTTC. Its protein is CASSYGPGTNEQFF.

This clonotype was found many times. V and J are TRBV7-9 and TRBJ2-1; tentatively, D is TRBD2 (5 bases). Deletions cut 5 bases from V and 2 bases from J, with 16 bases between. From germline, CDR1 is SEHNR and CDR2 FQNEAQ (reference sequence). The CDR3 length is 16 residues. The CDR3 DNA follows: TGTGCCAGCAGCACCGCCGGGGTTAGCCCCTACAATGAGCAGTTCTTC. Translation gives CASSTAGVSPYNEQFF.

About this clonotype: A much larger clone sits a single nucleotide away, making a read error possible. The DNA of the CDR3 is TGTGCCAGCAAGCTCCTGCCCGGTGATTGGGACACTGAAGCTTTCTTT. Protein product: CASKLLPGDWDTEAFF. V gene TRBV6-2 or TRBV6-3 combines with J gene TRBJ1-1, with D unresolved. The CDR3 is 16 residues long. The germline CDR1 and CDR2 sequences are MNHEY and SVGEGT. The ends were cut back, 7 bases at V and 3 bases at J, with 21 bases in the middle.

This clonotype was counted many times. The chain uses TRBV27 and TRBJ1-4, with D possibly matching TRBD1 (5 bases). This CDR3 is built from 18 residues. The V end was cut by 0 bases, the J end by 6 bases, with 20 bases between. CDR1 and CDR2 (germline): MNHEY, SMNVEV (reference sequence). CDR3 sequence reads: CASSLSSGTPFSDEKLFF. CDR3 coding DNA: TGTGCCAGCAGTTTATCTTCCGGGACCCCATTTTCCGATGAAAAACTGTTTTTT.

CDR3 coding DNA: TGTGCCAGCAGCTTAGTCGCTAGCGTCGGCGGGGAGCTGTTTTTT. This codes for CASSLVASVGGELFF. The rearrangement joins TRBV7-9 to TRBJ2-2; D is perhaps TRBD2 (6 bases). Looked up from germline, CDR1 is SEHNR and CDR2 is FQNEAQ (reference sequence). Trimming removed 1 base at V and 7 bases at J, with 13 bases between. The CDR3 extends over 15 amino acids.